This TCR beta chain was obtained from a study of cytomegalovirus exposure and HLA in healthy donors. Broader study findings: Most subjects' HLA-A and HLA-B alleles were reportedly predicted from TCR beta sequences.

The CDR3 runs 13 residues. Germline values: CDR1 SEHNR, CDR2 FQNEAQ (reference sequence). V was clipped by 11 bases and J by 5 bases, with 16 bases between them. With respect to this clone: Its matching antigen is unknown.

Researchers ran the PCR with 60 Vbeta and 13 Jbeta primers. Profiling relied on immunoSEQ multiplex PCR, and the TCRdb table lists in-frame clones only, not all of them. The data show about 110,000 clones, 77% seen once. The sample consisted of PBMCs. The source of this sequence is a male donor in good health and CMV-seronegative. This chain connects TRBV7-9 to TRBJ2-1; D might be TRBD1 (5 bases). The DNA of the CDR3 is TGTGCCTACAGCTACCAGGGTGACAATGAGCAGTTCTTC. This sequence encodes CAYSYQGDNEQFF.